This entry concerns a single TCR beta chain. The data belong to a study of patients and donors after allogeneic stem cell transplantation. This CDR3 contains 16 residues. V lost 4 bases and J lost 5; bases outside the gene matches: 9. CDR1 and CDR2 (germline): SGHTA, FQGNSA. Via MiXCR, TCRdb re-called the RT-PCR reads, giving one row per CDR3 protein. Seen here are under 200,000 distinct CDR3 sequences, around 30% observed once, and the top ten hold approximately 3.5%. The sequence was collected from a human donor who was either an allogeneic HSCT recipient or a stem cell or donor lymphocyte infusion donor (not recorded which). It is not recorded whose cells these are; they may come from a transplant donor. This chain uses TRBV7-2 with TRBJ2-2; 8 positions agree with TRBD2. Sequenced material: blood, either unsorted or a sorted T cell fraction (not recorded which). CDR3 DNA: TGTGCCAGCAGCTGGCGAGGACTAGCTGCGACCGGGGAGCTGTTTTTT. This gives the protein CASSWRGLAATGELFF.